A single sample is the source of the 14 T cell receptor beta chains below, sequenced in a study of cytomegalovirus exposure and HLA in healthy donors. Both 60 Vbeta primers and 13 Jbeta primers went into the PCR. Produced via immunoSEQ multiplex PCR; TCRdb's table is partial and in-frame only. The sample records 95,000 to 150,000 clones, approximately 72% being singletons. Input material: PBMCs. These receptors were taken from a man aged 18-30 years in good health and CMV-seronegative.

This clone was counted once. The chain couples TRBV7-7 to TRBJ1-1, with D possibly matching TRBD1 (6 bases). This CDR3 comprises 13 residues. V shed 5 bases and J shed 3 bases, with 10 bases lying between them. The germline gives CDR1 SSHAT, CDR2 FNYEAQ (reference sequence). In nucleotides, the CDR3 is TGTGCCAGCAGCCTTCACAGGGACACTGAAGCTTTCTTT. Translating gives CASSLHRDTEAFF.

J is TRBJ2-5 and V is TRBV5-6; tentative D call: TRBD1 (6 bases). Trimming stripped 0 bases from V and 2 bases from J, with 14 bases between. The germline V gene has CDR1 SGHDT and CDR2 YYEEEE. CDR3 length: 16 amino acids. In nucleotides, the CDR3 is TGTGCCAGCAGCTTGGCCATCGGACAGAGGCAAGAGACCCAGTACTTC. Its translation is CASSLAIGQRQETQYF. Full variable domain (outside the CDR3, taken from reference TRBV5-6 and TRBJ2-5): DAGVTQSPTHLIKTRGQQVTLRCSPKSGHDTVSWYQQALGQGPQFIFQYYEEEERQRGNFPDRFSGHQFPNYSSELNVNALLLGDSALYLCASSLAIGQRQETQYFGPGTRLLVL.

The CDR3 loop reads CASSRDITDTQYF. As DNA, the CDR3 is TGCGCCAGCAGCCGGGACATCACAGATACGCAGTATTTT. The chain carries TRBV5-1 and TRBJ2-3, with D possibly being TRBD1 (6 bases). In germline, CDR1 is SGHRS, CDR2 YFSETQ. V lost 4 bases and J 2 bases, leaving 8 bases between the germline ends. The CDR3 consists of 13 residues. Full variable domain (outside the CDR3, taken from reference TRBV5-1 and TRBJ2-3): KAGVTQTPRYLIKTRGQQVTLSCSPISGHRSVSWYQQTPGQGLQFLFEYFSETQRNKGNFPGRFSGRQFSNSRSEMNVSTLELGDSALYLCASSRDITDTQYFGPGTRLTVL.

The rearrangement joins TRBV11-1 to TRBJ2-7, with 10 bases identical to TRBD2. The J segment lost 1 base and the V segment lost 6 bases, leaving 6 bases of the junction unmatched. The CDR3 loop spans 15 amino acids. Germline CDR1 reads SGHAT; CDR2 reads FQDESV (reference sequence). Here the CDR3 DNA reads TGTGCCAGCAGAAGGAGCGGGGGGGGATCCTACGAGCAGTACTTC. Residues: CASRRSGGGSYEQYF.

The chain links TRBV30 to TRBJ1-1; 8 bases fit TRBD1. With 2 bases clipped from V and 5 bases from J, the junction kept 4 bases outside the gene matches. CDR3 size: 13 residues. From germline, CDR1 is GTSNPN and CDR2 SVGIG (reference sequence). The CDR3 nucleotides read TGTGCCTGGAGTCCGGACAGGGTGACTGAAGCTTTCTTT. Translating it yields CAWSPDRVTEAFF.

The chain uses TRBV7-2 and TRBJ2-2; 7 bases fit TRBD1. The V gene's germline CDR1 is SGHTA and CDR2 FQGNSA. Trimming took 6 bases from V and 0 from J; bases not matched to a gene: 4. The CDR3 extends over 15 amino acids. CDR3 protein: CASRSTGANTGELFF. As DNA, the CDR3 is TGTGCCAGCAGATCTACAGGGGCGAACACCGGGGAGCTGTTTTTT.

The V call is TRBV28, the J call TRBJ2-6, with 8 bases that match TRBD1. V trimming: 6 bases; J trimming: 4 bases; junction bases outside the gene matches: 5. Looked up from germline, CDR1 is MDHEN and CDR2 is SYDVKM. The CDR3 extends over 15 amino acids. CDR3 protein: CASRTQGVGANVLTF. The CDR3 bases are TGTGCCAGCAGAACACAGGGGGTAGGGGCCAACGTCCTGACTTTC.

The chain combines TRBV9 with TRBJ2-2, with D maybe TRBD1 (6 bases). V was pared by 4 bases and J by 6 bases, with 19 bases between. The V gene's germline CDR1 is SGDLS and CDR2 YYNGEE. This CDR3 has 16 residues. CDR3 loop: CASSPWGRGVPGELFF. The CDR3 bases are TGTGCCAGCAGCCCCTGGGGCAGGGGTGTCCCCGGGGAGCTGTTTTTT.

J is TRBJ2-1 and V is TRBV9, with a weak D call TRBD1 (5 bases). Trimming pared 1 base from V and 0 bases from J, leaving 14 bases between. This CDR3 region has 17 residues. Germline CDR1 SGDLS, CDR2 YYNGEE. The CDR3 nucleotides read TGTGCCAGCAGCGTAAGAAGGACACCGAGCTCCTACAATGAGCAGTTCTTC. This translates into CASSVRRTPSSYNEQFF.

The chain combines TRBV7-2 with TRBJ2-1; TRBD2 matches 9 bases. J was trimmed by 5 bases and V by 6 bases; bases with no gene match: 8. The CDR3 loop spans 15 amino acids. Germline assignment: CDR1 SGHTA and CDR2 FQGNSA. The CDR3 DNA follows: TGTGCCAGCAGTATACTAGCGGGTTATAACAATGAGCAGTTCTTC. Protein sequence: CASSILAGYNNEQFF.

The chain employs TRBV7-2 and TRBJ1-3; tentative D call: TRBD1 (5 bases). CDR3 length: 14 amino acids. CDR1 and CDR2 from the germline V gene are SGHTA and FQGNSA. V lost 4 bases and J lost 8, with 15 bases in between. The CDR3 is CASSYGGMGYTIYF. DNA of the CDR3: TGTGCCAGCAGCTACGGGGGGATGGGGTACACCATATATTTT.

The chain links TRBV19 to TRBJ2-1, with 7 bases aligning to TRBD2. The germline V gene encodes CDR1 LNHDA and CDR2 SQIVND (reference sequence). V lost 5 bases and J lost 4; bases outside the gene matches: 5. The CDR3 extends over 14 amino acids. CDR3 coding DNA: TGTGCCAGTAGTTTTGCGGGAGTATACAATGAGCAGTTCTTC. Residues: CASSFAGVYNEQFF.

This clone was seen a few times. CDR3 DNA: TGTGCCAGCAGTCGGACAGGGGAGACCGGGGAGCTGTTTTTT. This sequence encodes CASSRTGETGELFF. The chain is built from TRBV6-1 and TRBJ2-2, with 9 bases lining up with TRBD1. The CDR3 extends over 14 amino acids. Germline V gives CDR1 MNHNS, CDR2 SASEGT. V shed 5 bases, J shed 5 bases, and the junction held 3 bases outside the gene matches.

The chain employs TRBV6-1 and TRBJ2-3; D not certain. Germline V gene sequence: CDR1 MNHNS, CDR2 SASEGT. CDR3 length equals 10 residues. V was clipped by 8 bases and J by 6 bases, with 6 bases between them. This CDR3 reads CASGWDTQYF. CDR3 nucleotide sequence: TGTGCCAGCGGCTGGGATACGCAGTATTTT.